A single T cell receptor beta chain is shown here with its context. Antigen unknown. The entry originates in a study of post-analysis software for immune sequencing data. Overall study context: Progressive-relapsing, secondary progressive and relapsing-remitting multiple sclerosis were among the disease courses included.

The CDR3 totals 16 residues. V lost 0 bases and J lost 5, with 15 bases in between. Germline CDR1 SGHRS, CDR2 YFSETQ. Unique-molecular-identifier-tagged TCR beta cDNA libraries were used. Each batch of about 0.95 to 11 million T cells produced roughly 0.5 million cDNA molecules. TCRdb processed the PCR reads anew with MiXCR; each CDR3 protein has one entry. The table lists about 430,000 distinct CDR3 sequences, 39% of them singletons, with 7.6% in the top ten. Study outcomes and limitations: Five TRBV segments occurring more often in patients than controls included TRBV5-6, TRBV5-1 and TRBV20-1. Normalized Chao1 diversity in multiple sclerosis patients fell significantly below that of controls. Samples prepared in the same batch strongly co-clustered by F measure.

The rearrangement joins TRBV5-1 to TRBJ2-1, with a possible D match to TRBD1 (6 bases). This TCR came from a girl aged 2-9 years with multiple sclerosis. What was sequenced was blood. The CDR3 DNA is TGCGCCAGCAGCTTGGTATCAGGGGTACGTAACAATGAGCAGTTCTTC. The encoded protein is CASSLVSGVRNNEQFF.